This TCR beta chain was profiled in a study of neoadjuvant nivolumab and ipilimumab in lung cancer. Whole-study findings and limits: Resected-tumor TCR richness correlated positively with pretherapy blood richness. Only two of four nivolumab-treated tumors gained richness and clonality by surgery.

Trimming cost V 5 bases and J 7 bases; bases outside gene matches: 7. The germline gives CDR1 SEHNR, CDR2 FQNEAQ (reference sequence). This CDR3 region has 13 residues. With regard to this clone: Its antigen is currently unknown.

Generated by immunoSEQ multiplex PCR, the TCRdb table keeps only in-frame clones and is missing some. The table records 25,000 or so clones, 83% of them present only once. The chain links TRBV7-9 to TRBJ2-7; 8 nucleotides align to TRBD2. The sequence came from an adult with non-small cell lung cancer. The material sequenced was tumor tissue, taken after neoadjuvant nivolumab, alone or with ipilimumab, at or shortly before surgery. CDR3 nucleotide sequence: TGTGCCAGCAGCCTTCCGGCTAGCGGGGAGCAGTACTTC. Encoded protein: CASSLPASGEQYF.